These T cell receptor beta chains were read from a single sample in a study of T cells after somatic rescue of genetic block. Profiling relied on immunoSEQ multiplex PCR, and the TCRdb table lists in-frame clones only, not all of them. The sample lists 110,000 or so clones, about 90% occurring once. Specimen: peripheral blood mononuclear cells (PBMCs). The receptor set was obtained from a woman aged 18-30 years. CDR3s include the opening cysteine and the closing phenylalanine or tryptophan. Fields, in order: D gene, CDR3 length, clone size, V gene, J gene, CDR3 DNA, CDR3 protein. D genes are given only for firm matches. A clone size is listed for some rows: how often the clone was seen (once, few, many), or a class if it is expanded.

d_call: .; cdr3_length: 14; clone_size: .; v_call: TRBV11-2; j_call: TRBJ1-6; cdr3_nt: TGTGCCAGCAGCTTAGTATCCTATAATTCACCCCTCCACTTT; cdr3_aa: CASSLVSYNSPLHF
d_call: .; cdr3_length: 18; clone_size: .; v_call: TRBV19; j_call: TRBJ1-2; cdr3_nt: TGTGCCAGTAGTACTCCCCCGGGCGCGGGGCTCATAAACTATGGCTACACCTTC; cdr3_aa: CASSTPPGAGLINYGYTF
d_call: TRBD1; cdr3_length: 14; clone_size: .; v_call: TRBV2; j_call: TRBJ1-2; cdr3_nt: TGTGCCAGCAGGGGAACAGGGGGTAACTATGGCTACACCTTC; cdr3_aa: CASRGTGGNYGYTF
d_call: .; cdr3_length: 14; clone_size: .; v_call: TRBV4-1; j_call: TRBJ1-6; cdr3_nt: TGCGCCAGCAGCCAAGAGAGGGGTAATTCACCCCTCCACTTT; cdr3_aa: CASSQERGNSPLHF
d_call: TRBD1; cdr3_length: 16; clone_size: .; v_call: TRBV2; j_call: TRBJ2-2; cdr3_nt: TGTGCCAGCGTGGCCCGGGGGGACAGGGCGACCGGGGAGCTGTTTTTT; cdr3_aa: CASVARGDRATGELFF
d_call: TRBD1; cdr3_length: 15; clone_size: .; v_call: TRBV2; j_call: TRBJ1-1; cdr3_nt: TGTGCCAGCAGATATGAAACAGGGGTCGAGACTGAAGCTTTCTTT; cdr3_aa: CASRYETGVETEAFF
d_call: TRBD1; cdr3_length: 15; clone_size: once; v_call: TRBV7-9; j_call: TRBJ2-7; cdr3_nt: TGTGCCAGCAGCTTAGCCGGGACAGGGGATTACGAGCAGTACTTC; cdr3_aa: CASSLAGTGDYEQYF
d_call: .; cdr3_length: 11; clone_size: .; v_call: TRBV4-2; j_call: TRBJ2-1; cdr3_nt: TGTGCCAGCAGCCCCTTGAATGAGCAGTTCTTC; cdr3_aa: CASSPLNEQFF
d_call: .; cdr3_length: 15; clone_size: .; v_call: TRBV6-5; j_call: TRBJ1-2; cdr3_nt: TGTGCCAGCAGTTACTCGAGACAGGAAAACTATGGCTACACCTTC; cdr3_aa: CASSYSRQENYGYTF
d_call: TRBD1; cdr3_length: 16; clone_size: .; v_call: TRBV18; j_call: TRBJ1-3; cdr3_nt: TGTGCCAGCTCACTATCCGGGACAGGGATCGGAAACACCATATATTTT; cdr3_aa: CASSLSGTGIGNTIYF
d_call: .; cdr3_length: 17; clone_size: .; v_call: TRBV5-6; j_call: TRBJ1-5; cdr3_nt: TGTGCCAGCAGCTTGGCCCCGACAGCTTTTGGTGGTCAGCCCCAGCATTTT; cdr3_aa: CASSLAPTAFGGQPQHF
d_call: .; cdr3_length: 17; clone_size: .; v_call: TRBV28; j_call: TRBJ1-6; cdr3_nt: TGTGCCAGCAGTTTAGCAGGGCGAGGGTCTGGGAATTCACCCCTCCACTTT; cdr3_aa: CASSLAGRGSGNSPLHF
d_call: .; cdr3_length: 14; clone_size: .; v_call: TRBV7-9; j_call: TRBJ1-4; cdr3_nt: TGTGCCAGCAGCTTAGGGGCAGGAGGAGAAAAACTGTTTTTT; cdr3_aa: CASSLGAGGEKLFF
d_call: .; cdr3_length: 12; clone_size: .; v_call: TRBV2; j_call: TRBJ2-7; cdr3_nt: TGTGCCGGGCAGGGTTGGTCCTACGAGCAGTACTTC; cdr3_aa: CAGQGWSYEQYF
d_call: .; cdr3_length: 15; clone_size: once; v_call: TRBV29-1; j_call: TRBJ2-5; cdr3_nt: TGCAGCGTTGAAGAGCCCAGGGAATACCAAGAGACCCAGTACTTC; cdr3_aa: CSVEEPREYQETQYF
d_call: TRBD1; cdr3_length: 16; clone_size: .; v_call: TRBV19; j_call: TRBJ1-1; cdr3_nt: TGTGCCAGTAGTATCACCCCCAGGGGGCGAGACACTGAAGCTTTCTTT; cdr3_aa: CASSITPRGRDTEAFF
d_call: .; cdr3_length: 14; clone_size: .; v_call: TRBV29-1; j_call: TRBJ2-1; cdr3_nt: TGCAGCGCCGGAGGGGGCCTAGGGGTTAATGAGCAGTTCTTC; cdr3_aa: CSAGGGLGVNEQFF
d_call: .; cdr3_length: 14; clone_size: .; v_call: TRBV6-5; j_call: TRBJ1-6; cdr3_nt: TGTGCCAGCGGGTATTCTCCCTATAATTCACCCCTCCACTTT; cdr3_aa: CASGYSPYNSPLHF
d_call: .; cdr3_length: 16; clone_size: .; v_call: TRBV28; j_call: TRBJ1-6; cdr3_nt: TGTGCCAGCAGCCAAGTTCAGCCCGCCTTTGATTCACCCCTCCACTTT; cdr3_aa: CASSQVQPAFDSPLHF
d_call: .; cdr3_length: 14; clone_size: .; v_call: TRBV15; j_call: TRBJ1-1; cdr3_nt: TGTGCCACCAGCAGAACCTTCGAAAACACTGAAGCTTTCTTT; cdr3_aa: CATSRTFENTEAFF
d_call: .; cdr3_length: 17; clone_size: once; v_call: TRBV10-3; j_call: TRBJ2-2; cdr3_nt: TGTGCCATCAGTGAGTCGCAGGGGCTCTCGAACACCGGGGAGCTGTTTTTT; cdr3_aa: CAISESQGLSNTGELFF
d_call: .; cdr3_length: 15; clone_size: .; v_call: TRBV7-9; j_call: TRBJ1-2; cdr3_nt: TGTGCCAGCAGCTCGGGACCGGGACAAGCCTATGGCTACACCTTC; cdr3_aa: CASSSGPGQAYGYTF
d_call: .; cdr3_length: 12; clone_size: .; v_call: TRBV6-5; j_call: TRBJ1-5; cdr3_nt: TGTGCCAGCAGAGGTGGGAATCAGCCCCAGCATTTT; cdr3_aa: CASRGGNQPQHF
d_call: .; cdr3_length: 15; clone_size: .; v_call: TRBV7-2; j_call: TRBJ1-2; cdr3_nt: TGTGCCAGCAGCCGAGGTACCGGGACACTCGATGGCTACACCTTC; cdr3_aa: CASSRGTGTLDGYTF
d_call: TRBD2; cdr3_length: 18; clone_size: .; v_call: TRBV11-1; j_call: TRBJ2-1; cdr3_nt: TGTGCCAGCAGCTCTCCGGGACTAGCGGGGGTACGGAACAATGAGCAGTTCTTC; cdr3_aa: CASSSPGLAGVRNNEQFF
d_call: .; cdr3_length: 13; clone_size: .; v_call: TRBV2; j_call: TRBJ2-1; cdr3_nt: TGTGCCAGCAGTGTCGCCCATATCAATGAGCAGTTCTTC; cdr3_aa: CASSVAHINEQFF
d_call: .; cdr3_length: 15; clone_size: few; v_call: TRBV7-9; j_call: TRBJ1-2; cdr3_nt: TGTGCCAGCAGCCTATCGGCCTCGGGATACTATGGCTACACCTTC; cdr3_aa: CASSLSASGYYGYTF
d_call: .; cdr3_length: 16; clone_size: once; v_call: TRBV4-1; j_call: TRBJ2-2; cdr3_nt: TGCGCCAGCAGCCAAGAGGGACTTTCGAACACCGGGGAGCTGTTTTTT; cdr3_aa: CASSQEGLSNTGELFF
d_call: TRBD1; cdr3_length: 16; clone_size: .; v_call: TRBV10-3; j_call: TRBJ1-2; cdr3_nt: TGTGCCATCAGTGAGTCAAGGGGGGACAGCTCCTATGGCTACACCTTC; cdr3_aa: CAISESRGDSSYGYTF
d_call: .; cdr3_length: 15; clone_size: .; v_call: TRBV7-8; j_call: TRBJ2-7; cdr3_nt: TGTGCCAGCAGCTTAGGGAGGTCCAGCTCCTACGAGCAGTACTTC; cdr3_aa: CASSLGRSSSYEQYF
d_call: .; cdr3_length: 11; clone_size: .; v_call: TRBV30; j_call: TRBJ2-7; cdr3_nt: TGTGCCTGGAGGGTTTCCTACGAGCAGTACTTC; cdr3_aa: CAWRVSYEQYF
d_call: .; cdr3_length: 16; clone_size: .; v_call: TRBV7-8; j_call: TRBJ1-4; cdr3_nt: TGTGCCAGCAGCGGATTCGGTAGAGGCCTTAATGAAAAACTGTTTTTT; cdr3_aa: CASSGFGRGLNEKLFF
d_call: .; cdr3_length: 12; clone_size: .; v_call: TRBV29-1; j_call: TRBJ2-7; cdr3_nt: TGCAGCGTCTCCCTTTGGGAAAGCGAGCAGTACTTC; cdr3_aa: CSVSLWESEQYF